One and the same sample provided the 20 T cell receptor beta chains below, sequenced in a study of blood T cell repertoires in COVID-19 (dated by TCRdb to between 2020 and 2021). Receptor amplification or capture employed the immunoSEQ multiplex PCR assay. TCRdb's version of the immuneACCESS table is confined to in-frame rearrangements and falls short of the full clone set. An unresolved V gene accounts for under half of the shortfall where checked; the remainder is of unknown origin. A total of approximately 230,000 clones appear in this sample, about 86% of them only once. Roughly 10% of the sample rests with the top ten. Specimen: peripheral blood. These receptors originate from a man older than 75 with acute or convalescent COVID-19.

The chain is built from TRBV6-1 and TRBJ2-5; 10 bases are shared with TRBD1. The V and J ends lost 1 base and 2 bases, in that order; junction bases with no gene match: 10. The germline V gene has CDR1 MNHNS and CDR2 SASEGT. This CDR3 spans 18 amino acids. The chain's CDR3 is CASSEGRRGQGYQETQYF. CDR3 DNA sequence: TGTGCCAGCAGTGAAGGTCGCCGGGGACAGGGGTATCAAGAGACCCAGTACTTC.

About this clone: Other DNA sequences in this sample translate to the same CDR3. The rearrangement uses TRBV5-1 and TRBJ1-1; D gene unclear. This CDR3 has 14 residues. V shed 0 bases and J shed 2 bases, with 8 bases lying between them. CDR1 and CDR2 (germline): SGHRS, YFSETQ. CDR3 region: CASSLGGSNTEAFF. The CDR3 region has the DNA TGCGCCAGCAGCTTGGGAGGTTCCAACACTGAAGCTTTCTTT. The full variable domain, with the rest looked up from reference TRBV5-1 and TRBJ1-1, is KAGVTQTPRYLIKTRGQQVTLSCSPISGHRSVSWYQQTPGQGLQFLFEYFSETQRNKGNFPGRFSGRQFSNSRSEMNVSTLELGDSALYLCASSLGGSNTEAFFGQGTRLTVV.

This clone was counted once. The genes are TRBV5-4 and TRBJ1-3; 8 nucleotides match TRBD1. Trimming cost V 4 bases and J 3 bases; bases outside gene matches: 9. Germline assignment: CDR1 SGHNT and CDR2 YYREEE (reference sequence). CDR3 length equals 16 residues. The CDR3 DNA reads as TGTGCCAGCAGCCCGGACAGGGCCATCTTTGGAAACACCATATATTTT. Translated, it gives CASSPDRAIFGNTIYF.

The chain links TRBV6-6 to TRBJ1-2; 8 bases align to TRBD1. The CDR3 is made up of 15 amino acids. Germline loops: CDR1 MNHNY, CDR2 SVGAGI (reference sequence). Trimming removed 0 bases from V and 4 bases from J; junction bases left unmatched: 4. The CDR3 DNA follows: TGTGCCAGCAGTTACTCCGACAGGGGCCCCTATGGCTACACCTTC. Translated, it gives CASSYSDRGPYGYTF.

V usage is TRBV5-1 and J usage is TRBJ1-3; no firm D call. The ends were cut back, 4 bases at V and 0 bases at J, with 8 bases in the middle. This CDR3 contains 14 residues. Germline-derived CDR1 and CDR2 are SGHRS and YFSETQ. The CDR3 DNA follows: TGCGCCAGCAGCCAGGCCTACTCTGGAAACACCATATATTTT. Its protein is CASSQAYSGNTIYF.

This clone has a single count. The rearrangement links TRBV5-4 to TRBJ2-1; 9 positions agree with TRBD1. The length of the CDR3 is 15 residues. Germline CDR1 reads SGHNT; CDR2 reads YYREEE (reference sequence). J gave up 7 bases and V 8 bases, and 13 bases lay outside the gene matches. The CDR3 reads CASQAFGTGINEQFF. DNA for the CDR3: TGTGCCAGTCAAGCCTTCGGGACAGGGATAAATGAGCAGTTCTTC.

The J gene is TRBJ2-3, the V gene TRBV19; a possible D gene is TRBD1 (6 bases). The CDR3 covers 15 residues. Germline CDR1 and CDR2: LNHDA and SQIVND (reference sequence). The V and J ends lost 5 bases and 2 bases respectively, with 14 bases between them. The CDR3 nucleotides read TGTGCCAGTAGTGCATGGGACACTCCCACAGATACGCAGTATTTT. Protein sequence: CASSAWDTPTDTQYF.

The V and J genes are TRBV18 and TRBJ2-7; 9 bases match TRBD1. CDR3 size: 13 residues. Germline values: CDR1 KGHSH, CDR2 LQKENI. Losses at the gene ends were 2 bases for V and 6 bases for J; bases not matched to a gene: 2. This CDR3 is CASSPDRGGEQYF. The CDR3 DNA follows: TGTGCCAGCTCACCAGACAGGGGGGGCGAGCAGTACTTC. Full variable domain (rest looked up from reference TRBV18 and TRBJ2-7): NAGVMQNPRHLVRRRGQEARLRCSPMKGHSHVYWYRQLPEEGLKFMVYLQKENIIDESGMPKERFSAEFPKEGPSILRIQQVVRGDSAAYFCASSPDRGGEQYFGPGTRLTVT.

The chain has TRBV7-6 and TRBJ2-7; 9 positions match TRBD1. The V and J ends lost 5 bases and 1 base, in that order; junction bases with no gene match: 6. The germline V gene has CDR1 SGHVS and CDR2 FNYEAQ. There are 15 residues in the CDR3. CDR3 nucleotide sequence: TGTGCCAGCAGCCCACAGGGGGCTATGTCCTACGAGCAGTACTTC. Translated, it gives CASSPQGAMSYEQYF.

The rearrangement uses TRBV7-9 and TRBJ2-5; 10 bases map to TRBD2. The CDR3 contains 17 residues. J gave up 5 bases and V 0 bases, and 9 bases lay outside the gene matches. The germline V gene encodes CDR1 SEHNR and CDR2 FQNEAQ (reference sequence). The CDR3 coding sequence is TGTGCCAGCAGCTTAGCCCCTAGCGGGAGAGGGAAGGAGACCCAGTACTTC. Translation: CASSLAPSGRGKETQYF.

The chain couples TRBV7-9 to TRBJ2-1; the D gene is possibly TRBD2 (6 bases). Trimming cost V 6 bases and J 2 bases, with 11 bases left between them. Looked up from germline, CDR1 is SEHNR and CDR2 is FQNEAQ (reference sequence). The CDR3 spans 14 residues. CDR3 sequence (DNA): TGTGCCAGCAGATGGCGGGACCCCTACAATGAGCAGTTCTTC. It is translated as CASRWRDPYNEQFF.

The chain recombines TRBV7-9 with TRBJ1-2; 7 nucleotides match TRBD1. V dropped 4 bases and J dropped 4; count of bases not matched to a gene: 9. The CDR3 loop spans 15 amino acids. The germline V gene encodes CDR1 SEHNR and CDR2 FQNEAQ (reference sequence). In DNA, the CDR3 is TGTGCCAGCAGCTCCAGGGGGGTCAGGGGCTATGGCTACACCTTC. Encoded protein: CASSSRGVRGYGYTF.

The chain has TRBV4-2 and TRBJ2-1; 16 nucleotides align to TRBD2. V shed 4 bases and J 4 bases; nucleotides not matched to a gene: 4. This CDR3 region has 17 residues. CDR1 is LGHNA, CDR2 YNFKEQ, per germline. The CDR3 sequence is CASSPGLAGGGYNEQFF. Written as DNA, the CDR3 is TGTGCCAGCAGCCCGGGACTAGCGGGAGGGGGATACAATGAGCAGTTCTTC.

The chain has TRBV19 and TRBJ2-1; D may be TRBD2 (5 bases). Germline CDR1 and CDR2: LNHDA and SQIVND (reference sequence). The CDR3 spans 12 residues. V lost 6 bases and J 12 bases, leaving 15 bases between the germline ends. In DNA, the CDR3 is TGTGCCAGTAGCGATCGAGGGCCGTGGCAGTTCTTC. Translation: CASSDRGPWQFF.

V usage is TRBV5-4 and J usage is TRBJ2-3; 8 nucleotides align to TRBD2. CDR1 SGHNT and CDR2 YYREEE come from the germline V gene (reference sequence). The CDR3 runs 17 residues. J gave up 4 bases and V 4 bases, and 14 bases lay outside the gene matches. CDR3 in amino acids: CASSRGGLVISSDTQYF. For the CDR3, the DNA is TGTGCCAGCAGCCGAGGGGGACTAGTCATTAGTTCAGATACGCAGTATTTT.

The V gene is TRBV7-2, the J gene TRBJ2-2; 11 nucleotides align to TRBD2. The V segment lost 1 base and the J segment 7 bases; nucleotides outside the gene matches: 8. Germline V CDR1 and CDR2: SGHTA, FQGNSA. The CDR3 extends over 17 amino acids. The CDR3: CASSLVSSGRQDGELFF. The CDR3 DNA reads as TGTGCCAGCAGCTTAGTCTCTAGCGGGAGGCAGGACGGGGAGCTGTTTTTT. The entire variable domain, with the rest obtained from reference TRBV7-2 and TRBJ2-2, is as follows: GAGVSQSPSNKVTEKGKDVELRCDPISGHTALYWYRQSLGQGLEFLIYFQGNSAPDKSGLPSDRFSAERTGGSVSTLTIQRTQQEDSAVYLCASSLVSSGRQDGELFFGEGSRLTVL.

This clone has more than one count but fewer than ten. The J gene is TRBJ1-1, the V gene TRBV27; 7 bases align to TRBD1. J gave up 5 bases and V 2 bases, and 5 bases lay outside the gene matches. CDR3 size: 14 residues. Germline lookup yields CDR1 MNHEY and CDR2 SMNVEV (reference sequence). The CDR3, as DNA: TGTGCCAGCAGTTTAGACAGGGCCCGGACTGAAGCTTTCTTT. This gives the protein CASSLDRARTEAFF.

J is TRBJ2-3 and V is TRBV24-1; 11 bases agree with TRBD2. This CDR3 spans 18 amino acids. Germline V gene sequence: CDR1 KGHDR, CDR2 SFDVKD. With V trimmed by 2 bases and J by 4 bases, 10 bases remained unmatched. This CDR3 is CATSDYSGRADISDTQYF. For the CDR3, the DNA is TGTGCCACCAGTGATTATAGCGGGAGGGCCGATATTTCAGATACGCAGTATTTT.

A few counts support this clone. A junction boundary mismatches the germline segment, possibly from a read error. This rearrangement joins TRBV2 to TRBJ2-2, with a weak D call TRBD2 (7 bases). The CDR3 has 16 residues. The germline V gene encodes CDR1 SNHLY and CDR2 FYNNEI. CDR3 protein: CASSGFRQVARGGLFF. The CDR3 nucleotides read TGTGCCAGCAGCGGCTTCCGACAGGTCGCGAGGGGGGGGCTGTTTTTT.

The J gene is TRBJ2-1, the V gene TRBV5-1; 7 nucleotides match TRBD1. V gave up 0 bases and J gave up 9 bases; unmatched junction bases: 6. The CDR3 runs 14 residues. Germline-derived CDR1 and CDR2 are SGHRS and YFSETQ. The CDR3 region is CASSLVAGGIEQFF. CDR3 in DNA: TGCGCCAGCAGCTTGGTGGCAGGGGGAATTGAGCAGTTCTTC.